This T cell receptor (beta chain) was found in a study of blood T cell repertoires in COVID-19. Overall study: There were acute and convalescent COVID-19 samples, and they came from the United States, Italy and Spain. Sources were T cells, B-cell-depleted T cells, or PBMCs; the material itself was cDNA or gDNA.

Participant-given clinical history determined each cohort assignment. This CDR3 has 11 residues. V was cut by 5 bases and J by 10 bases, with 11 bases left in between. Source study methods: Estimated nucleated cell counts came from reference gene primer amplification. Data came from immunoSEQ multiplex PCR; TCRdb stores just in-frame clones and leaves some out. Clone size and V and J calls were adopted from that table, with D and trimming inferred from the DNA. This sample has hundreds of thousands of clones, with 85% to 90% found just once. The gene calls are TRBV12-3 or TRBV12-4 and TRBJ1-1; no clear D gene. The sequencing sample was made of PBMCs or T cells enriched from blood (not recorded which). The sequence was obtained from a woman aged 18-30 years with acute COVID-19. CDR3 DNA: TGTGCCAGCAGTCCCATCGAGGTAGCTTTCTTT. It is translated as CASSPIEVAFF.